A single sample is the source of the 11 T cell receptor beta chains below, sequenced in a study of control samples from healthy donors and cancer patients. Profiling relied on immunoSEQ multiplex PCR, and the TCRdb table lists in-frame clones only, not all of them. In the table there are nearly 200,000 clones, roughly nine tenths of which are singletons. Sequences were obtained from blood. Receptor source: a man aged 25-40 years in good health.

The chain is built from TRBV7-9 and TRBJ1-1, with a tentative D call TRBD1 (6 bases). Trimming pared 5 bases from V and 0 bases from J, leaving 16 bases between. The CDR3 runs 16 residues. The germline CDR1 and CDR2 sequences are SEHNR and FQNEAQ (reference sequence). In DNA form, the CDR3 reads TGTGCCAGCAGCCCAGCGCTCGGGGGCCTGAACACTGAAGCTTTCTTT. This codes for CASSPALGGLNTEAFF.

CDR3 region: CASSLSLETQSYNEQFF. CDR3 in DNA: TGTGCCAGCAGTTTATCACTTGAGACTCAGTCCTACAATGAGCAGTTCTTC. The rearrangement links TRBV27 to TRBJ2-1; the D is unclear. This CDR3 region has 17 residues. Trimming removed 0 bases from V and 1 base from J, with 13 bases in between. From germline, CDR1 is MNHEY and CDR2 SMNVEV (reference sequence).

The J gene is TRBJ1-4, the V gene TRBV27; TRBD1 might be the D (5 bases). Germline V gives CDR1 MNHEY, CDR2 SMNVEV (reference sequence). V lost 2 bases, J lost 3 bases, and 16 bases lay in between. CDR3 size: 17 residues. The CDR3: CASSLAGVGMSNEKLFF. The CDR3 DNA is TGTGCCAGCAGTTTAGCGGGGGTAGGGATGTCTAATGAAAAACTGTTTTTT.

The chain recombines TRBV6-1 with TRBJ1-6, with D unclear. The CDR3 runs to 13 residues. V was shortened by 1 base and J by 7 bases, with 5 bases between the two germline ends. The germline gives CDR1 MNHNS, CDR2 SASEGT. The chain's CDR3 is CASSEGGNSPLHF. Here the CDR3 DNA reads TGTGCCAGCAGTGAAGGTGGGAATTCACCCCTCCACTTT.

The genes are TRBV3-1 (or the pseudogene TRBV3-2) and TRBJ2-7; no definite D call. The CDR3 has 16 amino acids. Germline V CDR1 and CDR2: LGHDT, YNNKEL (reference sequence). V was pared by 2 bases and J by 3 bases, with 17 bases between. The CDR3 DNA sequence: TGTGCCAGCAGCCAATCTGGCAGGACCCCTCGCTACGAGCAGTACTTC. It encodes CASSQSGRTPRYEQYF.

V and J are TRBV27 and TRBJ1-2, with TRBD1 matching over 11 bases. The CDR3 is made up of 16 amino acids. The ends lost 6 bases at V and 0 bases at J; junction bases unmatched: 6. Per the germline V gene, CDR1 is MNHEY and CDR2 is SMNVEV (reference sequence). This chain's CDR3 is CASSGTGGLANYGYTF. CDR3 sequence (DNA): TGTGCCAGCAGCGGGACAGGGGGGTTAGCTAACTATGGCTACACCTTC.

The V call is TRBV30, the J call TRBJ2-2; D ambiguous. CDR1 and CDR2 (germline): GTSNPN, SVGIG (reference sequence). The CDR3 loop spans 14 amino acids. Trimming cost V 1 base and J 3 bases, with 9 bases left between them. CDR3 DNA sequence: TGTGCCTGGAGTGCAGACCACTACACCGGGGAGCTGTTTTTT. Its translation is CAWSADHYTGELFF.

This clone was seen a handful of times. The chain employs TRBV5-1 and TRBJ2-1, with TRBD2 matching 10 bases. Germline CDR1 is SGHRS and CDR2 is YFSETQ. CDR3 length: 17 residues. The trim removed 1 base at V and 0 bases at J, leaving 4 bases unmatched. This CDR3 is CASSLFSGGSSYNEQFF. CDR3 bases: TGCGCCAGCAGCTTGTTTAGCGGGGGGAGCTCCTACAATGAGCAGTTCTTC.

This chain connects TRBV30 to TRBJ2-1; a weak D match, TRBD2 (6 bases). Germline V gene sequence: CDR1 GTSNPN, CDR2 SVGIG (reference sequence). The V gene lost 2 bases and the J gene lost 4 bases, with 9 bases spanning the gap. This CDR3 spans 13 amino acids. As DNA, the CDR3 is TGTGCCTGGAGTTTGGAGGGATACAATGAGCAGTTCTTC. It encodes CAWSLEGYNEQFF.

CDR3 sequence (DNA): TGTGCCAGCAGCCTTAGCGGGGGGGTCCAAGATACGCAGTATTTT. It yields the protein CASSLSGGVQDTQYF. The gene calls are TRBV7-3 and TRBJ2-3; 11 bases are a match to TRBD2. The CDR3 is 15 amino acids. The V gene's germline CDR1 is SGHTA and CDR2 FQGTGA. The junction had 6 bases not matched to a gene; V was cut back by 5 bases and J by 5 bases.

V usage is TRBV7-9 and J usage is TRBJ1-1; D gene uncertain. This CDR3 is 14 amino acids long. Germline V lookup: CDR1 SEHNR, CDR2 FQNEAQ (reference sequence). The V end lost 4 bases, the J end lost 0 bases, and 9 bases lay between the germline ends. As DNA, the CDR3 is TGTGCCAGCAGCTCAGAGGGAATGAACACTGAAGCTTTCTTT. Protein: CASSSEGMNTEAFF.